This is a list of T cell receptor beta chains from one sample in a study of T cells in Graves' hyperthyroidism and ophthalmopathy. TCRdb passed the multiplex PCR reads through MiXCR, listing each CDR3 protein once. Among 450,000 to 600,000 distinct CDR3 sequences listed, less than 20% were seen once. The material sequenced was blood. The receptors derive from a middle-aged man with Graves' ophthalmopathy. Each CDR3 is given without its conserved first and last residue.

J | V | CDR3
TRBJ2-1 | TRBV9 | ASSASSGGHNEQF
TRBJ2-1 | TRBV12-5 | ASGLAALAGVLYNEQF
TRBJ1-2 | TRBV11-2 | ASSLTGYGYT
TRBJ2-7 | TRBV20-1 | SARDLGVSLYEQY
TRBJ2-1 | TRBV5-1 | ASSPGLAVKGYNEQF
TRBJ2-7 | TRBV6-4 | ASSNPRGTEHYYEQY
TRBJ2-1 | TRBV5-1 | ASSLGHPSSYNEQF
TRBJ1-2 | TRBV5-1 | ASSVQGHDGYT
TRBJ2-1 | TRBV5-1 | ASSLAGLAGNNEQF
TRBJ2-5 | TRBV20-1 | SATLPSGRLGGETQY
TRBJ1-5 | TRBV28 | ASSSVAVSYSNQPQH
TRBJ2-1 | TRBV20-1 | SVRAPYPYNEQF
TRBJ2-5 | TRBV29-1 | SVPGAGGSVETQY
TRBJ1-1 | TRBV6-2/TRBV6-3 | ASSYGGTPNTEAF
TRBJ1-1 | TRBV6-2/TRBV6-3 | ASIEVGTEAF
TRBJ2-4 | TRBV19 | ASSNPGSGRLAKNIQY
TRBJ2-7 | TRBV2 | ASRELDYEQY
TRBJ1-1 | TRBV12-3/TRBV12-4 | ASSIGQVTEAF
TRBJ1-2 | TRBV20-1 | SARSGASLYGYT
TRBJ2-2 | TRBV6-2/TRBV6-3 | ASSNRGRGNTGELF
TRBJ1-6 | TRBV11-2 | ASSSLVRTNSPLH
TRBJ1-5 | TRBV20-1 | SALYMGGNQPQH
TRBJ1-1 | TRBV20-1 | SAKSGSGTEAF
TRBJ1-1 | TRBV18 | ASSPDGTVNTEAF
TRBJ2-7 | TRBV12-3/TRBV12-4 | ASSSSSGTSVYEQY
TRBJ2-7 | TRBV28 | ASSTLFSTSGRHSYEQY
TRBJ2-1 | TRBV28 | ASRNLSGRGHEQF
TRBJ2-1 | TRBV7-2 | ASSFPPNEQF
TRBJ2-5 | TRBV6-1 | ASSSQAYRETQY
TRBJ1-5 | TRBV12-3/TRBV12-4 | ASSLTSVKPQH
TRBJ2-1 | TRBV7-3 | ASSREATSGGNEQF
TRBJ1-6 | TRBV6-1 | ASSPLANPSYNSPLH
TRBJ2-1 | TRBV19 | ASSTLAKEQF
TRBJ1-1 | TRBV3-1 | ASSPRDRYTEAF
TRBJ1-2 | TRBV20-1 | SAPGGGAVDYGYT
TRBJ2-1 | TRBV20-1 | SADGLAGGLHEQF
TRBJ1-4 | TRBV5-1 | ASRSGGGEEKLF
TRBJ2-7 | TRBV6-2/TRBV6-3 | ASRSGGPGTSAPTFYEQY
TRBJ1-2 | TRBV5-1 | ASSVLGTGAPNYGYT
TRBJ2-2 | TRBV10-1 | ASSESTMGRELF
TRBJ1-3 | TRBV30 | AWKVSGFSGNTIY
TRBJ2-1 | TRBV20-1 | SACPPSYNEQF
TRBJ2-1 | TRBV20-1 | SARDRASGSSYNEQF
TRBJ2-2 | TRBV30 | AWVFGTGGVGELF
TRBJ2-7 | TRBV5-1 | ASSSRQGLPYEQY
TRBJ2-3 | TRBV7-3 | ASSQEILRRGGPNTQY
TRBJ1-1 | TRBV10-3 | AISERDGLEAF
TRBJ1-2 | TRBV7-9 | ASSLGGGGLYGYT
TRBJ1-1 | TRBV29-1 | SVEDTLGTGNLGTEAF
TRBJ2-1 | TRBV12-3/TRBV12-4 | ASSLVGGAGNEQF
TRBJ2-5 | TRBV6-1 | ASRPRSRGMETQY
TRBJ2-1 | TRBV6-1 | ASSIGNEQF
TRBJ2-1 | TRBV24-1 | ATSDPRESLDEQF
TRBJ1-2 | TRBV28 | ASRSEGAFRYGYT
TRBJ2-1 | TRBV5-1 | ASSLALIAGEAYNEQF
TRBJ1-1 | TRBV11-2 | ASSSWITEAF
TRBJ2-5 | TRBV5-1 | ASSLAPSGKQETQY
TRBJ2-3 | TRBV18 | ASSPEGSADTQY
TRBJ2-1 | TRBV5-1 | ASSSGLADPSNEQF